The rows below give T cell receptor beta chains drawn from one sample of a study of T cell responses to AZD1222 COVID-19 vaccine. Profiled with immunoSEQ multiplex PCR; TCRdb holds only in-frame clones, not every one. The repertoire holds fewer than 130,000 clones, with 92% as singletons. The source was peripheral blood, collected on day 0 of AZD1222 vaccination. The receptors stem from an adult in good health. The CDR3 runs from the conserved cysteine through the conserved F or W. D genes are given only for firm matches. A row's size may be missing; if present it is once, few, many or a size class.

NA	TRBJ2-3	NA	TRBV7-2	TGTGCCAGCAGCTTAGGCGGGGAAATAACAGATACGCAGTATTTT	CASSLGGEITDTQYF
NA	TRBJ1-1	NA	TRBV18	TGTGCCAGCTCACCATCCTGGGCGGACACTGAAGCTTTCTTT	CASSPSWADTEAFF
NA	TRBJ2-7	NA	TRBV14	TGTGCCAGCAGCCACCTGGACAGCTACGAGCAGTACTTC	CASSHLDSYEQYF
NA	TRBJ2-5	NA	TRBV27	TGTGCCAGCAGTTTTGGCCCAGCTTGGACCCAGTACTTC	CASSFGPAWTQYF
TRBD1	TRBJ2-1	once	TRBV27	TGTGCCAGCCATCCTTCGATGGGACAGCCCCTTGTGAATGAGCAGTTCTTC	CASHPSMGQPLVNEQFF
TRBD1	TRBJ1-5	NA	TRBV18	TGTGCCAGCTCACCGACGACAGGGGATTCGCAGCCCCAGCATTTT	CASSPTTGDSQPQHF
NA	TRBJ1-1	NA	TRBV19	TGTGCCACGAAAGGGGGGCATGAGAGCACTGAAGCTTTCTTT	CATKGGHESTEAFF
NA	TRBJ1-6	NA	TRBV28	TGTGCCAGCAGTTTAGTTCAGACAGTGTCTAATTCACCCCTCCACTTT	CASSLVQTVSNSPLHF
TRBD1	TRBJ1-6	NA	TRBV5-1	TGCGCCAGCAGCTTGGACAGGGGACGGAATTCACCCCTCCACTTT	CASSLDRGRNSPLHF
NA	TRBJ2-2	NA	TRBV27	TGTGCCAGCAGGGGAGGAACGAACACCGGGGAGCTGTTTTTT	CASRGGTNTGELFF
TRBD1	TRBJ1-1	NA	TRBV6-2/TRBV6-3	TGTGCCAGCAGTTACGACAGGGCGTACACTGAAGCTTTCTTT	CASSYDRAYTEAFF
NA	TRBJ2-1	NA	TRBV19	TGTGCCAGTACCCCCTTGAGGCAGGGCGGTCGATGGCGGGACGGTTACAATGAGCAGTTCTTC	CASTPLRQGGRWRDGYNEQFF
TRBD1	TRBJ1-2	NA	TRBV7-3	TGTGCCAGCAGCTTAACGTCAGGGGGCGATGGACGGGGCTACACCTTC	CASSLTSGGDGRGYTF
TRBD1	TRBJ1-5	NA	TRBV28	TGTGCCAGCAGTTCGCTTGACAGGGCATTTCGCAATCAGCCCCAGCATTTT	CASSSLDRAFRNQPQHF
TRBD2	TRBJ2-7	once	TRBV27	TGTGCCAGCAGTCCGGGGGGGCGGGACCTCTCGGAGCAGTACTTC	CASSPGGRDLSEQYF
NA	TRBJ2-2	NA	TRBV27	TGTGCCAGCAGTTTCCGCTATGTGGTTTTAGCGGAGCACACCGGGGAGCTGTTTTTT	CASSFRYVVLAEHTGELFF
TRBD1	TRBJ1-3	NA	TRBV4-3	TGCGCCAGCAGCCAAGAGCTACAGGGGGAAAACACCATATATTTT	CASSQELQGENTIYF
TRBD2	TRBJ2-7	NA	TRBV3-1/TRBV3-2	TGTGCCAGCAGCCAAGGGGGACTAGCGGGAGACGAGCAGTACTTC	CASSQGGLAGDEQYF
NA	TRBJ1-1	NA	TRBV27	TGTGCCAGCAGTCCGACCATGGTGAGCACTGAAGCTTTCTTT	CASSPTMVSTEAFF
TRBD1	TRBJ1-1	NA	TRBV4-2	TGTGCCAGCAGCCAAACGACAGGGATTCCGAGGACTGAAGCTTTCTTT	CASSQTTGIPRTEAFF
TRBD1	TRBJ1-6	few	TRBV27	TGTGCCAGCAATAACAGGGGTGTGGATTCACCCCTCCACTTT	CASNNRGVDSPLHF
NA	TRBJ1-1	few	TRBV21-1	TGTGCCAGCAGCAAAGGGTGGCTGGACACTGAAGCTTTCTTT	CASSKGWLDTEAFF
NA	TRBJ1-1	NA	TRBV28	TGTGCCAGCAGTAGTTTGGCAGGAGCTTTCTTT	CASSSLAGAFF
NA	TRBJ2-4	NA	TRBV4-3	TGCGCCAGCAGCCAAGGCCGGGGGAACATTCAGTACTTC	CASSQGRGNIQYF
NA	TRBJ1-1	NA	TRBV18	TGTGCCAGCTCACCGACAGGTCCGAACACTGAAGCTTTCTTT	CASSPTGPNTEAFF
TRBD1	TRBJ2-1	NA	TRBV27	TGTGCCAGCAGTCTCCGGGACAGGGAGGGGAATGAGCAGTTCTTC	CASSLRDREGNEQFF
NA	TRBJ1-5	NA	TRBV6-6	TGTGCCAGCAGTTCACTCGGACAGAATCAGCCCCAGCATTTT	CASSSLGQNQPQHF
TRBD1	TRBJ1-2	NA	TRBV7-8	TGTGCCAGCAGCCCAGGGGGTTGGGGCTACACCTTC	CASSPGGWGYTF
NA	TRBJ2-7	NA	TRBV7-2	TGTGCCAGCAGCTTAGGGGGGGCCCACTACGAGCAGTACTTC	CASSLGGAHYEQYF
TRBD1	TRBJ1-5	once	TRBV5-1	TGCGCCAGCAGCTATACAGGGGGCGGTCAGCCCCAGCATTTT	CASSYTGGGQPQHF
NA	TRBJ1-1	NA	TRBV11-3	TGTGCCAGCAGCGCAAGGGGGGGTAATGAAGCTTTCTTT	CASSARGGNEAFF
NA	TRBJ1-6	NA	TRBV27	TGTGCCAGCAGGTTTAGCTCCTATAATTCACCCCTCCACTTT	CASRFSSYNSPLHF
NA	TRBJ1-2	NA	TRBV5-1	TGCGCCAGCAGCCTGGACGGGGGGTCCTATGGCTACACCTTC	CASSLDGGSYGYTF
TRBD1	TRBJ2-1	once	TRBV5-4	TGTGCCAGCAGCTTACCCCCGACAGGGTTCGGAGGCAATGAGCAGTTCTTC	CASSLPPTGFGGNEQFF
NA	TRBJ1-5	NA	TRBV7-6	TGTGCCAGCAGCTTAGCGAGTAATCAGCCCCAGCATTTT	CASSLASNQPQHF
TRBD1	TRBJ1-6	NA	TRBV9	TGTGCCAGCAGCCTAAGGGAGGGACAGATTTCACCCCTCCACTTT	CASSLREGQISPLHF
TRBD2	TRBJ2-3	NA	TRBV28	TGTGCCAGCAGTTTGGGGACTAGCGGGGGATTGGGTTCAGATACGCAGTATTTT	CASSLGTSGGLGSDTQYF
NA	TRBJ1-4	NA	TRBV4-3	TGCGCCAGCAGCCAAGAAGCCGGGCATCCGACGGAAAAACTGTTTTTT	CASSQEAGHPTEKLFF